There are a few counts of the clone carrying this T cell receptor beta chain. This record comes from a study of graft-versus-host responses after intestinal transplantation. The length of the CDR3 is 15 residues. J was trimmed by 0 bases and V by 4 bases; bases with no gene match: 6. Germline values: CDR1 SGHRS, CDR2 YFSETQ. TCRdb keeps only in-frame clones here, not all; method: immunoSEQ multiplex PCR. The table has under 20,000 clones, 95% seen once. This rearrangement joins TRBV5-1 to TRBJ2-7, with 8 positions matching TRBD1. The material was PBMCs, obtained 23 days after intestinal transplant. This sequence originates from a human patient who received an intestinal transplant, so some T cells may come from the graft donor. The CDR3 reads CASSATGTGSYEQYF. The CDR3 DNA reads TGCGCCAGCAGCGCAACCGGGACAGGCTCCTACGAGCAGTACTTC.